Here is one T cell receptor (beta chain) with its context. This specimen comes from a study of OX40 agonist ivuxolimab in advanced cancers. About the study: The patients' treatment was ivuxolimab, an agonistic anti-OX40 (CD134) antibody. The study enrolled dose-escalation patients with hepatocellular carcinoma, melanoma, renal cell or head and neck cancer. With a range of about 23 to 85, age averaged roughly 61 years, and around 80% were male. Prior anti-PD-1, anti-PD-L1 or anti-CTLA-4 therapy did not bar entry, and more than 35% had some.

The CDR3 runs to 18 residues. Germline CDR1 is SNHLY and CDR2 is FYNNEI. The J segment lost 4 bases and the V segment lost 2 bases, leaving 14 bases of the junction unmatched. Assay used: immunoSEQ multiplex PCR; TCRdb lists only in-frame clones, some missing. The repertoire holds roughly 100,000 clones, with 84% as singletons. The chain has TRBV2 and TRBJ2-5; 9 bases fit TRBD2. The sample here was CD4+ or CD8+ T cells sorted from blood, taken in a trial of the OX40 agonist ivuxolimab. The receptor was derived from an adult with an advanced solid tumor such as melanoma, head and neck, liver or kidney cancer. In DNA form, the CDR3 reads TGTGCCAGCAGTGAACTTAGGGGGACTAGCAGTAGGGGAGAGACCCAGTACTTC. Amino acid sequence: CASSELRGTSSRGETQYF.